The entry that follows covers one T cell receptor (beta chain) sequence. The data were taken from a study of blood T cell repertoires in COVID-19. Sequenced by immunoSEQ multiplex PCR; TCRdb stores in-frame clones only, minus some. The sample holds around 230,000 clones; roughly 80% are singletons and the top ten take roughly 7.9%. The receptor comes from an elderly woman with acute or convalescent COVID-19. The material sequenced was peripheral blood.

In DNA, the CDR3 is TGTGCCAGCAGCTCCCTAGTGACAGGTTTGAACACTGAAGCTTTCTTT. Translating it yields CASSSLVTGLNTEAFF. The chain carries TRBV5-6 and TRBJ1-1; D is possibly TRBD1 (6 bases). The V and J ends lost 3 bases and 0 bases respectively, with 15 bases between them. Germline CDR1 SGHDT, CDR2 YYEEEE. This CDR3 region has 16 residues.